Each of the 18 T cell receptor beta chains below was sequenced from the same sample in a study of T cells after yellow fever vaccination. TCRdb re-called the 5' RACE reads through MiXCR, storing one row per CDR3 protein. Counted here are about 320,000 distinct CDR3 sequences, approximately 4% occurring once; the ten biggest clones make up 15% to 20%. The source was PBMCs, collected 15 days after the yellow fever booster vaccination. These receptors were obtained from a man aged 18 to 29 who received the YFV17D yellow fever vaccine.

This clonotype has a count of ten or more. The rearrangement links TRBV7-3 to TRBJ1-1; tentative D call: TRBD1 (5 bases). V shed 5 bases and J shed 3 bases, with 13 bases lying between them. The CDR3 loop spans 14 amino acids. Per germline, CDR1 SGHTA and CDR2 FQGTGA. The CDR3 region is CASSPQGVDTEAFF. CDR3 nucleotide sequence: TGTGCCAGCAGCCCGCAGGGCGTAGACACTGAAGCTTTCTTT.

This clonotype was observed many times. CDR3 in amino acids: CASSLVIGRGWEQFF. DNA of the CDR3: TGTGCCAGCAGCTTAGTAATTGGTAGGGGCTGGGAGCAGTTCTTC. The chain is built from TRBV7-2 and TRBJ2-1, with TRBD1 as a possible D gene (5 bases). With 1 base removed from V and 10 bases from J, the gap between germline ends came to 17 bases. Per germline, CDR1 SGHTA and CDR2 FQGNSA. The CDR3 has 15 residues.

This clonotype occurred many times. The chain couples TRBV5-1 to TRBJ2-7; TRBD1 might be the D (5 bases). Germline loops: CDR1 SGHRS, CDR2 YFSETQ. V was clipped by 1 base and J by 4 bases, with 12 bases between them. There are 14 residues in the CDR3. CDR3 region: CASSLLDSLYEQYF. The CDR3 region has the DNA TGCGCCAGCAGCTTGCTAGACAGCTTATACGAGCAGTACTTC. The variable domain in full, with the rest retrieved from reference TRBV5-1 and TRBJ2-7, is KAGVTQTPRYLIKTRGQQVTLSCSPISGHRSVSWYQQTPGQGLQFLFEYFSETQRNKGNFPGRFSGRQFSNSRSEMNVSTLELGDSALYLCASSLLDSLYEQYFGPGTRLTVT.

This clonotype was seen many times. The genes are TRBV4-3 and TRBJ2-5; 7 bases line up with TRBD2. The CDR3 sequence is 13 residues long. CDR1 and CDR2 from the germline V gene are LGHNA and YSLEER. With 4 bases clipped from V and 5 bases from J, the junction kept 4 bases outside the gene matches. The CDR3 reads CASSRREGETQYF. The CDR3 DNA reads TGCGCCAGCAGCCGCAGGGAGGGGGAGACCCAGTACTTC.

The chain carries TRBV11-2 and TRBJ1-5, with 7 nucleotides matching TRBD1. Trimming at V came to 5 bases and at J to 5 bases, leaving 9 bases not matched to a gene. From germline, CDR1 is SGHAT and CDR2 FQNNGV. The CDR3 totals 15 residues. Here the CDR3 DNA reads TGTGCCAGCAGCCTAAACCGGGGACAGTATCAGCCCCAGCATTTT. As protein: CASSLNRGQYQPQHF.

This clonotype was counted a few times. The chain recombines TRBV5-5 with TRBJ1-2; D call uncertain. V was pared by 4 bases and J by 5 bases, with 9 bases between. Germline V gene lookup returns CDR1 SGHKS and CDR2 YYEKEE (reference sequence). This CDR3 contains 12 residues. CDR3 sequence: CASSTEQYGYTF. In DNA form, the CDR3 reads TGTGCCAGCAGCACTGAACAGTATGGCTACACCTTC.

This clonotype was detected many times. The rearrangement links TRBV5-1 to TRBJ2-6; tentative D call: TRBD2 (6 bases). The V gene lost 7 bases and the J gene lost 0 bases, with 11 bases spanning the gap. CDR1 and CDR2 (germline): SGHRS, YFSETQ. The CDR3 has 15 amino acids. The CDR3 protein is CASRAGNSGANVLTF. The CDR3 region has the DNA TGCGCCAGCCGCGCGGGGAACTCTGGGGCCAACGTCCTGACTTTC.

Many counts were recorded for this clonotype. This sequence joins TRBV20-1 and TRBJ1-1; D gene unclear. Trimming shortened V by 3 bases and J by 0 bases, and 5 bases separated the two germline ends. Germline V gives CDR1 DFQATT, CDR2 SNEGSKA (reference sequence). The CDR3 loop spans 12 amino acids. The CDR3 bases are TGCAGTGCTAGTGCCGTGAACACTGAAGCTTTCTTT. The encoded protein is CSASAVNTEAFF.

The chain combines TRBV12-3 or TRBV12-4 with TRBJ2-2, with 9 bases lining up with TRBD1. This CDR3 is 15 amino acids long. Germline trimming cut 5 bases from V and 8 bases from J; bases unmatched to any gene: 9. The CDR3 region is CASSRGTGMQGELFF. CDR3 DNA: TGTGCCAGCAGTCGCGGGACAGGGATGCAAGGGGAGCTGTTTTTT.

J is TRBJ1-5 and V is TRBV5-6; 9 positions match TRBD1. The J segment lost 7 bases and the V segment lost 1 base, leaving 12 bases of the junction unmatched. Germline CDR1 SGHDT, CDR2 YYEEEE. The CDR3 length is 17 residues. DNA of the CDR3: TGTGCCAGCAGCTTGTTCGGACAGGGGAATTCAGGGCAGCCCCAGCATTTT. This translates into CASSLFGQGNSGQPQHF.

The chain has TRBV4-2 and TRBJ2-2; D possibly matches TRBD1 or TRBD2 (5 bases each). The V gene lost 4 bases and the J gene lost 7 bases, with 10 bases spanning the gap. Germline CDR1 reads LGHNA; CDR2 reads YNFKEQ. This CDR3 is 13 amino acids long. CDR3 DNA: TGTGCCAGCAGCCGCCCAGGGAGCGGGGAGCTGTTTTTT. Its translation: CASSRPGSGELFF.

This rearrangement joins TRBV4-3 to TRBJ1-3, with D perhaps matching TRBD1 (5 bases). With 1 base removed from V and 5 bases from J, the gap between germline ends came to 9 bases. The V gene's germline CDR1 is LGHNA and CDR2 YSLEER. The CDR3 covers 14 residues. The CDR3 coding sequence is TGCGCCAGCAGCCAAGTAGGGGCGCGAAACACCATATATTTT. Translating gives CASSQVGARNTIYF.

In this sample, this clonotype turned up many times. V and J are TRBV20-1 and TRBJ2-3; the match to TRBD2 covers 7 bases. The CDR3 is made up of 17 amino acids. With 5 bases clipped from V and 4 bases from J, the junction kept 18 bases outside the gene matches. Germline lookup yields CDR1 DFQATT and CDR2 SNEGSKA (reference sequence). This chain's CDR3 is CSARSPGGRGFPDTQYF. DNA of the CDR3: TGCAGTGCTCGTTCCCCGGGTGGGCGGGGGTTCCCAGATACGCAGTATTTT.

This clonotype was recorded a few times. This chain uses TRBV6-2 or TRBV6-3 with TRBJ2-5; D unresolved. V was shortened by 6 bases and J by 5 bases, with 13 bases between the two germline ends. There are 13 residues in the CDR3. Germline V gives CDR1 MNHEY, CDR2 SVGEGT. The CDR3 DNA is TGTGCCAGCAGATTTTCTCCGGTCGAGACCCAGTACTTC. Translation gives CASRFSPVETQYF.

This clonotype was recorded many times. The chain is built from TRBV4-2 and TRBJ2-3; TRBD2 aligns across 7 bases. The CDR3 is 16 residues long. CDR1 is LGHNA and CDR2 is YNFKEQ in the germline V gene. V lost 0 bases to trimming and J lost 1 base; unmatched junction nucleotides: 4. This chain's CDR3 is CASSQEVGGGTDTQYF. DNA of the CDR3: TGTGCCAGCAGCCAAGAGGTGGGAGGGGGCACAGATACGCAGTATTTT.

In this sample, this clonotype turned up a few times. CDR3 protein: CASYTGTGSGNTIYF. DNA for the CDR3: TGTGCCAGCTACACCGGGACAGGCTCTGGAAACACCATATATTTT. This chain uses TRBV6-2 or TRBV6-3 with TRBJ1-3; 8 bases fit TRBD1. After removal of 8 bases from V and 0 bases from J, the junction contained 6 bases not matched to a gene. The germline CDR1 and CDR2 sequences are MNHEY and SVGEGT. This CDR3 has 15 residues.

This clonotype appeared many times. V gene TRBV5-1 combines with J gene TRBJ1-2; 7 bases are shared with TRBD1. Trimming took 4 bases from V and 0 from J; bases not matched to a gene: 9. Germline CDR1 is SGHRS and CDR2 is YFSETQ. CDR3 length: 16 residues. CDR3 in amino acids: CASSAGWTGSNYGYTF. The CDR3 DNA is TGCGCCAGCAGCGCAGGTTGGACAGGCTCTAACTATGGCTACACCTTC.

This clonotype was detected ten times or more. The chain has TRBV5-1 and TRBJ2-7, with D perhaps matching TRBD1 (5 bases). Germline lookup yields CDR1 SGHRS and CDR2 YFSETQ. V was trimmed by 3 bases and J by 4 bases, leaving 14 bases between them. The CDR3 runs to 14 residues. CDR3 sequence reads: CASSSSGNQYEQYV. The CDR3 coding sequence is TGCGCCAGCAGCTCCTCAGGGAATCAATACGAGCAGTACGTC.